This T cell receptor (beta chain) was sequenced in a study of blood T cells in healthy people across ages. Across the study: Capturing about one barcoded beta molecule per two T cells was achieved by template switching.

V was cut by 2 bases and J by 1 base, with 17 bases left in between. The CDR3 covers 16 residues. The germline CDR1 and CDR2 sequences are DFQATT and SNEGSKA (reference sequence). Then a second PCR, running roughly 7 to 11 cycles, was carried out with a sample-barcoded 5' primer and a J-beta primer mix. MiXCR, run by TCRdb on the 5' RACE reads, gives a single entry per CDR3 protein. The sample includes around 990,000 distinct CDR3 sequences, less than 45% seen only once; the top ten take about an eighth. This chain uses TRBV20-1 with TRBJ2-5; weak D call: TRBD2 (6 bases). Specimen: blood. The sequence derives from a man aged 18 to 29 in good health. CDR3 sequence: CSARPGTAITQETQYF. CDR3 sequence (DNA): TGCAGTGCTAGACCGGGGACTGCGATTACCCAAGAGACCCAGTACTTC.